This TCR beta chain was recovered during a study of T cell responses to AZD1222 COVID-19 vaccine. Study-wide context: Researchers grouped second doses given at about 4 or about 12 weeks into one pool. Study conclusions and caveats: Spike as a whole was targeted by vaccine-associated CD4 TCRs, dominant at 160-218 and 743-854. All repertoire sampling was performed exclusively after the peak T cell response.

Sequenced by immunoSEQ multiplex PCR; TCRdb stores in-frame clones only, minus some. The data contain approximately 80,000 clones, around 87% of them singletons. Trimming removed 2 bases at V and 5 bases at J, with 7 bases between. There are 12 residues in the CDR3. The germline CDR1 and CDR2 sequences are MNHNS and SASEGT. A note on this clone: The antigen is undetermined.

The genes are TRBV6-1 and TRBJ2-7; D gene ambiguous. The TCR sequence derives from an adult in good health. Material: peripheral blood, obtained on day 0 of AZD1222 vaccination. CDR3 bases: TGTGCCAGCAGTGAAAAAGGAGACGAGCAGTACTTC. Translating it yields CASSEKGDEQYF.